The 30 T cell receptor beta chains listed next were all sequenced from one sample in a study of blood T cell repertoires in COVID-19. The assay was immunoSEQ multiplex PCR, and TCRdb's table has in-frame clones only and misses some. The table has around 130,000 clones, about 88% seen once. The sample was peripheral blood. The receptors come from a human donor in a cohort sampled during active COVID-19.

CDR3 nucleotide sequence: TGTGCCTGGAGTACAGTCGATAGCAATCAGCCCCAGCATTTT. Amino acid sequence: CAWSTVDSNQPQHF. The chain couples TRBV30 to TRBJ1-5; D remains ambiguous. From germline, CDR1 is GTSNPN and CDR2 SVGIG (reference sequence). V lost 2 bases, J lost 0 bases, and 8 bases lay in between. The CDR3 sequence is 14 residues long.

This clone was observed a single time. V usage is TRBV19 and J usage is TRBJ2-2; 7 positions agree with TRBD2. J gave up 3 bases and V 3 bases, and 7 bases lay outside the gene matches. The length of the CDR3 is 16 residues. Looked up from germline, CDR1 is LNHDA and CDR2 is SQIVND (reference sequence). CDR3 nucleotide sequence: TGTGCCAGTAGTATTCAGCGGGGAGTCGACACCGGGGAGCTGTTTTTT. This translates into CASSIQRGVDTGELFF. The full variable domain, its missing parts supplied by reference TRBV19 and TRBJ2-2, is DGGITQSPKYLFRKEGQNVTLSCEQNLNHDAMYWYRQDPGQGLRLIYYSQIVNDFQKGDIAEGYSVSREKKESFPLTVTSAQKNPTAFYLCASSIQRGVDTGELFFGEGSRLTVL.

V usage is TRBV3-1 (or the pseudogene TRBV3-2) and J usage is TRBJ2-2; TRBD1 matches 9 bases. CDR1 and CDR2 (germline): LGHDT, YNNKEL (reference sequence). The J segment lost 5 bases and the V segment lost 0 bases, leaving 4 bases of the junction unmatched. The CDR3 sequence is 16 residues long. CDR3 coding DNA: TGTGCCAGCAGCCAAGAATTCGGACAGGGGACCGGGGAGCTGTTTTTT. It yields the protein CASSQEFGQGTGELFF.

V is TRBV4-1 and J is TRBJ2-7, with 9 positions matching TRBD1. J lost 1 base, V lost 3 bases, and 4 bases had no gene match. Germline V gene lookup returns CDR1 MGHRA and CDR2 YSYEKL. The CDR3 totals 15 residues. CDR3 residues: CASSQRGTGSYEQYF. The CDR3, as DNA: TGCGCCAGCAGCCAGAGGGGGACAGGGTCCTACGAGCAGTACTTC.

CDR3 bases: TGTGCCAGCAGCGCTACTCGGGACAGGGCAGGAGGCTACACCTTC. Translating it yields CASSATRDRAGGYTF. The J gene is TRBJ1-2, the V gene TRBV7-9, with 9 bases matching TRBD1. The germline V gene has CDR1 SEHNR and CDR2 FQNEAQ (reference sequence). This CDR3 is 15 amino acids long. V lost 5 bases, J lost 8 bases, and 12 bases stayed unmatched.

The gene calls are TRBV10-2 and TRBJ2-5; TRBD2 matches at 13 bases. CDR3 length: 14 amino acids. Unmatched junction bases numbered 0, after V lost 8 bases and J lost 0 bases. From germline, CDR1 is WSHSY and CDR2 SAAADI. This CDR3 reads CASGTSGNQETQYF. DNA of the CDR3: TGCGCCAGCGGGACTAGCGGGAACCAAGAGACCCAGTACTTC.

This clone has only one observation. The V call is TRBV9, the J call TRBJ2-5; tentative D call: TRBD2 (6 bases). The CDR3 is 16 amino acids. Germline CDR1 SGDLS, CDR2 YYNGEE. V shed 4 bases and J shed 5 bases, with 21 bases lying between them. CDR3: CASSPRLGGGLETQYF. As DNA, the CDR3 is TGTGCCAGCAGCCCTCGTTTGGGAGGCGGTTTGGAGACCCAGTACTTC. The full variable domain, completed using reference TRBV9 and TRBJ2-5, is DSGVTQTPKHLITATGQRVTLRCSPRSGDLSVYWYQQSLDQGLQFLIQYYNGEERAKGNILERFSAQQFPDLHSELNLSSLELGDSALYFCASSPRLGGGLETQYFGPGTRLLVL.

This clone was counted a few times. V and J are TRBV27 and TRBJ1-3; no definite D call. The V and J ends lost 3 bases and 0 bases respectively, with 12 bases between them. The CDR3 consists of 16 residues. The germline gives CDR1 MNHEY, CDR2 SMNVEV (reference sequence). DNA of the CDR3: TGTGCCAGCAGTTTTCCTCCGGGAAACTCTGGAAACACCATATATTTT. This encodes CASSFPPGNSGNTIYF.

The chain employs TRBV28 and TRBJ2-7; 10 bases map to TRBD2. This CDR3 region has 15 residues. The ends lost 7 bases at V and 4 bases at J; junction bases unmatched: 10. Germline-derived CDR1 and CDR2 are MDHEN and SYDVKM. The CDR3 DNA follows: TGTGCCAGCAACCGAGTGAGCGGGGGGGGGTACGAGCAGTACTTC. It yields the protein CASNRVSGGGYEQYF. Supplemented by reference TRBV28 and TRBJ2-7, the full variable domain reads DVKVTQSSRYLVKRTGEKVFLECVQDMDHENMFWYRQDPGLGLRLIYFSYDVKMKEKGDIPEGYSVSREKKERFSLILESASTNQTSMYLCASNRVSGGGYEQYFGPGTRLTVT.

The rearrangement links TRBV7-9 to TRBJ2-7; 8 positions match TRBD2. CDR1 SEHNR and CDR2 FQNEAQ come from the germline V gene (reference sequence). V lost 11 bases, J lost 2 bases, and 8 bases stayed unmatched. The CDR3 consists of 13 residues. This CDR3 reads CASAGSGAYEQYF. The CDR3 DNA reads TGTGCCTCTGCGGGTAGCGGGGCCTACGAGCAGTACTTC.

This clone was seen only once. The chain uses TRBV28 and TRBJ2-5, with a tentative D call TRBD2 (5 bases). The CDR3 totals 14 residues. Trimming removed 6 bases from V and 0 bases from J, with 11 bases in between. CDR1 is MDHEN, CDR2 SYDVKM, per germline. The CDR3: CASSPPGYQETQYF. The CDR3 region has the DNA TGTGCCAGCAGCCCGCCGGGGTACCAAGAGACCCAGTACTTC.

The rearrangement joins TRBV7-9 to TRBJ2-3, with TRBD2 matching 9 bases. Germline CDR1 SEHNR, CDR2 FQNEAQ (reference sequence). V dropped 5 bases and J dropped 2; count of bases not matched to a gene: 8. This CDR3 is built from 16 residues. CDR3 nucleotide sequence: TGTGCCAGCAGCCCGGGACTAGCCCGAAACACAGATACGCAGTATTTT. Translation: CASSPGLARNTDTQYF.

This clone appeared a few times. The rearrangement joins TRBV2 to TRBJ2-6; 9 nucleotides line up with TRBD1. Trimming took 4 bases from V and 2 from J; bases not matched to a gene: 6. CDR1 is SNHLY, CDR2 FYNNEI, per germline. The CDR3 length is 17 residues. The CDR3 bases are TGTGCCAGCAGTGGGGACAGGGTGGTCCCTGGGGCCAACGTCCTGACTTTC. Translated, it gives CASSGDRVVPGANVLTF.

This chain links TRBV7-3 with TRBJ1-6, with D possibly matching TRBD1 (5 bases). Per germline, CDR1 SGHTA and CDR2 FQGTGA. The ends were cut back, 0 bases at V and 5 bases at J, with 11 bases in the middle. The CDR3 covers 16 residues. The CDR3 DNA reads as TGTGCCAGCAGCTTAACGTCTGCAGGGAATAATTCACCCCTCCACTTT. It yields the protein CASSLTSAGNNSPLHF.

This chain uses TRBV27 with TRBJ1-1; unclear D gene. The CDR3 is 13 amino acids. V gave up 5 bases and J gave up 1 base, with 8 bases separating them. The germline V gene encodes CDR1 MNHEY and CDR2 SMNVEV (reference sequence). In nucleotides, the CDR3 is TGTGCCAGCAGTACTCGACAGAACACTGAAGCTTTCTTT. Amino acid sequence: CASSTRQNTEAFF.

The V gene is TRBV11-2, the J gene TRBJ2-1; 11 nucleotides align to TRBD1. Trimming cost V 3 bases and J 10 bases; bases outside gene matches: 20. The CDR3 is 19 residues long. Germline CDR1 SGHAT, CDR2 FQNNGV. In DNA, the CDR3 is TGTGCCAGCAGCTTCACCGGGACAGGGGGGGGAATCCCATCCAAGGAGCAGTTCTTC. Its protein product is CASSFTGTGGGIPSKEQFF.

This chain uses TRBV5-4 with TRBJ1-2, with 7 bases matching TRBD1. CDR1 is SGHNT, CDR2 YYREEE, per germline (reference sequence). This CDR3 has 13 residues. V lost 0 bases and J lost 8; bases outside the gene matches: 4. The CDR3 is CASSLEGARGYTF. CDR3 coding DNA: TGTGCCAGCAGCTTGGAGGGGGCGCGAGGCTACACCTTC.

The chain combines TRBV15 with TRBJ2-1, with 8 bases that match TRBD2. The CDR3 length is 17 residues. V shed 4 bases and J 6 bases; nucleotides not matched to a gene: 14. Germline V gene data show CDR1 as LNHNV and CDR2 as YYDKDF (reference sequence). CDR3 protein: CATSISLGLVMSNEQFF. Written as DNA, the CDR3 is TGTGCCACCAGCATATCTTTGGGACTAGTAATGTCCAATGAGCAGTTCTTC.

This clone was detected only once. V and J are TRBV7-9 and TRBJ2-1; tentatively, D is TRBD2 (5 bases). Germline CDR1 and CDR2: SEHNR and FQNEAQ (reference sequence). The CDR3 sequence is 12 residues long. V lost 5 bases and J lost 6, with 8 bases in between. The CDR3 region has the DNA TGTGCCAGCAGCCGTGGGAGCAATGAGCAGTTCTTC. Encoded protein: CASSRGSNEQFF.

The chain joins TRBV7-9 to TRBJ2-3; TRBD2 is a possible D gene (5 bases). V was trimmed by 5 bases and J by 0 bases, leaving 12 bases between them. The germline gives CDR1 SEHNR, CDR2 FQNEAQ (reference sequence). The CDR3 covers 15 residues. The CDR3 reads CASSPAGESTDTQYF. The CDR3 DNA reads TGTGCCAGCAGCCCCGCCGGGGAAAGCACAGATACGCAGTATTTT.

This chain links TRBV28 with TRBJ2-7, with 8 bases matching TRBD1. J gave up 2 bases and V 4 bases, and 10 bases lay outside the gene matches. Germline values: CDR1 MDHEN, CDR2 SYDVKM. The CDR3 length is 16 residues. The CDR3, as DNA: TGTGCCAGCAGTTACCGACAGGGGCGCCTGACCTACGAGCAGTACTTC. Translation: CASSYRQGRLTYEQYF.

The chain uses TRBV5-1 and TRBJ1-2; D unclear. V gave up 0 bases and J gave up 3 bases, with 15 bases separating them. Germline-derived CDR1 and CDR2 are SGHRS and YFSETQ. The CDR3 loop spans 16 amino acids. The CDR3 coding sequence is TGCGCCAGCAGCTTGGGTTTAGGGTGGGAGGACTATGGCTACACCTTC. It is translated as CASSLGLGWEDYGYTF.

This chain uses TRBV6-6 with TRBJ2-7, with no clear D. In germline, CDR1 is MNHNY, CDR2 SVGAGI (reference sequence). CDR3 length equals 12 residues. V shed 4 bases and J shed 6 bases, with 10 bases lying between them. The CDR3 region is CASSSAGGEQYF. The CDR3 bases are TGTGCCAGCAGTTCCGCCGGCGGCGAGCAGTACTTC.

The genes are TRBV27 and TRBJ1-2, with D perhaps matching TRBD1 (6 bases). Trimming took 4 bases from V and 5 from J, leaving 11 bases between them. Germline V gene lookup returns CDR1 MNHEY and CDR2 SMNVEV (reference sequence). The CDR3 loop spans 13 amino acids. CDR3 loop: CASSSMTGYGYTF. As DNA, the CDR3 is TGTGCCAGCAGTTCCATGACAGGATATGGCTACACCTTC.

The gene calls are TRBV7-3 and TRBJ2-7; D is perhaps TRBD2 (6 bases). Trimming left V 1 base short and J 3 bases short, with 10 bases between. Germline V gene data show CDR1 as SGHTA and CDR2 as FQGTGA. This CDR3 comprises 14 residues. The CDR3 DNA reads as TGTGCCAGCAGCTTAATGGGGGGAGACTACGAGCAGTACTTC. It yields the protein CASSLMGGDYEQYF.

Comments on this clone: The conserved phenylalanine or tryptophan normally closing the CDR3 is absent here, so this likely arose from a read error. No DNA is shown, since the ends of the CDR3 on it are uncertain; the CDR3 is the one TCRdb lists. V is TRBV3-1 (or the pseudogene TRBV3-2) and J is TRBJ1-2; the DNA was not compared with TRBD1, the D call given in the table. The CDR3 region is 13 residues in length, termini included. Germline V gene data show CDR1 as LGHDT and CDR2 as YNNKEL (reference sequence). CDR3 sequence: CASSQVQQVSFAG.

The chain links TRBV27 to TRBJ1-6; 8 nucleotides align to TRBD1. J lost 9 bases, V lost 1 base, and 5 bases had no gene match. Germline CDR1 MNHEY, CDR2 SMNVEV (reference sequence). The CDR3 is made up of 15 amino acids. CDR3 protein: CASSLLVTGVSPLHF. CDR3 nucleotide sequence: TGTGCCAGCAGTTTATTGGTGACAGGGGTTTCACCCCTCCACTTT.

The chain carries TRBV7-9 and TRBJ2-7, with D maybe TRBD1 (5 bases). Germline CDR1 is SEHNR and CDR2 is FQNEAQ (reference sequence). Trimming took off 0 bases at V and 4 bases at J, with 7 bases between the two ends. The CDR3 is 13 amino acids. The CDR3 DNA follows: TGTGCCAGCAGCTTAGCAGGGGTGTACGAGCAGTACTTC. This gives the protein CASSLAGVYEQYF. The whole variable domain, filled in from reference TRBV7-9 and TRBJ2-7, reads DTGVSQNPRHKITKRGQNVTFRCDPISEHNRLYWYRQTLGQGPEFLTYFQNEAQLEKSRLLSDRFSAERPKGSFSTLEIQRTEQGDSAMYLCASSLAGVYEQYFGPGTRLTVT.

CDR3 amino acids: CASSRTPYSNQPQHF. The CDR3 DNA reads TGTGCCAGCAGCAGGACACCCTATAGCAATCAGCCCCAGCATTTT. The chain carries TRBV28 and TRBJ1-5; perhaps TRBD1 as D (5 bases). The CDR3 has 15 amino acids. The germline gives CDR1 MDHEN, CDR2 SYDVKM. V lost 6 bases to trimming and J lost 0 bases, with 12 bases between them.

The V call is TRBV18, the J call TRBJ2-3; 9 bases align to TRBD2. J gave up 4 bases and V 3 bases, and 11 bases lay outside the gene matches. Germline loops: CDR1 KGHSH, CDR2 LQKENI. The CDR3 is 17 residues long. Here the CDR3 reads CASSPLPRGGGADTQYF. The CDR3 DNA reads as TGTGCCAGCTCACCCCTCCCGCGGGGGGGTGGCGCAGATACGCAGTATTTT.